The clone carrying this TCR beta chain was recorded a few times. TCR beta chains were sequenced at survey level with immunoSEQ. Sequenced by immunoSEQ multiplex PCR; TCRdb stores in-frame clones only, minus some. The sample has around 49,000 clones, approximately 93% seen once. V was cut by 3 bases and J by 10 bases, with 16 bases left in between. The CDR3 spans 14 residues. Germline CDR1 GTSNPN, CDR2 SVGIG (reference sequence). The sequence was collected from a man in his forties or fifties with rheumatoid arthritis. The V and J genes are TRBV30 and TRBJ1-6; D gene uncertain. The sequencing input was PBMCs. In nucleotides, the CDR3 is TGTGCCTGGAGCCTCCGGCCCCTTTACTCACCCCTCCACTTT. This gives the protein CAWSLRPLYSPLHF.